The 13 T cell receptor beta chains in this list originate from one sample, sequenced in a study of cytomegalovirus exposure and HLA in healthy donors. 13 Jbeta primers and 60 Vbeta primers were used for the PCR. TCRdb's copy holds only in-frame clones and misses some; the assay was immunoSEQ multiplex PCR. In the table there are about 180,000 clones, more than 75% of which are singletons. Sequenced material: PBMCs. The receptor source for this set is a middle-aged man in good health and CMV-seronegative.

J is TRBJ2-2 and V is TRBV9; the match to TRBD1 covers 8 bases. With V trimmed by 5 bases and J by 6 bases, 12 bases remained unmatched. There are 16 residues in the CDR3. Looked up from germline, CDR1 is SGDLS and CDR2 is YYNGEE. The CDR3 sequence is CASRRGTGGSSGELFF. The CDR3 DNA follows: TGTGCCAGCAGAAGGGGCACAGGGGGTAGCTCCGGGGAGCTGTTTTTT. The full variable domain, completed using reference TRBV9 and TRBJ2-2, is DSGVTQTPKHLITATGQRVTLRCSPRSGDLSVYWYQQSLDQGLQFLIQYYNGEERAKGNILERFSAQQFPDLHSELNLSSLELGDSALYFCASRRGTGGSSGELFFGEGSRLTVL.

This rearrangement joins TRBV6-6 to TRBJ2-1; 9 nucleotides match TRBD2. CDR3 length equals 16 residues. Trimming removed 4 bases from V and 4 bases from J; junction bases left unmatched: 8. Germline loops: CDR1 MNHNY, CDR2 SVGAGI (reference sequence). The chain's CDR3 is CASSSRTSGQYNEQFF. The CDR3 DNA reads TGTGCCAGCAGTTCGAGAACTAGCGGGCAATACAATGAGCAGTTCTTC.

This clone has just a few counts. The chain links TRBV11-3 to TRBJ2-1; 7 nucleotides line up with TRBD2. J was trimmed by 5 bases and V by 8 bases; bases with no gene match: 9. CDR1 and CDR2 (germline): SGHNT, YENEEA. The length of the CDR3 is 14 residues. The CDR3 region has the DNA TGTGCCAGCTCTAGGGGCGGGGGAGACAATGAGCAGTTCTTC. This gives the protein CASSRGGGDNEQFF.

The chain links TRBV7-9 to TRBJ2-2; the D is unclear. V lost 2 bases and J lost 4, with 14 bases in between. The CDR3 extends over 16 amino acids. Per germline, CDR1 SEHNR and CDR2 FQNEAQ (reference sequence). The CDR3, as DNA: TGTGCCAGCAGCTTACTCCCGAGGTCCTCCACCGGGGAGCTGTTTTTT. Translation: CASSLLPRSSTGELFF.

The chain uses TRBV30 and TRBJ2-5, with 9 bases matching TRBD1. The CDR3 spans 15 residues. The J segment lost 5 bases and the V segment lost 6 bases, leaving 13 bases of the junction unmatched. Germline V gene data show CDR1 as GTSNPN and CDR2 as SVGIG (reference sequence). CDR3 DNA: TGTGCCTGCGAAGGGGGACAGGGTATCGGGGAGACCCAGTACTTC. The encoded protein is CACEGGQGIGETQYF.

This clone was detected a few times. It is unclear where the CDR3 begins or ends on the DNA, so no DNA is shown, and the CDR3 is as TCRdb lists it. CDR3 sequence reads: CTSSQDLRWAGGSNEQYF. The genes are TRBV1 and TRBJ2-7; the table's D call TRBD2 went unverified against the DNA. TRBV1 is described as a pseudogene. The CDR3 is made up of 18 amino acids, end residues included.

V usage is TRBV9 and J usage is TRBJ2-3; TRBD1 is a possible D gene (5 bases). There are 20 residues in the CDR3. Germline CDR1 is SGDLS and CDR2 is YYNGEE. V lost 3 bases, J lost 0 bases, and 26 bases lay in between. The CDR3 region is CASSETPPRVQVVSTDTQYF. CDR3 nucleotide sequence: TGTGCCAGCAGCGAGACCCCCCCCAGGGTCCAAGTTGTAAGCACAGATACGCAGTATTTT.

A few counts support this clone. The genes are TRBV6-5 and TRBJ2-3, with D tentatively TRBD2 (6 bases). Looked up from germline, CDR1 is MNHEY and CDR2 is SVGAGI. Deletions cut 2 bases from V and 2 bases from J, with 8 bases between. The CDR3 is 14 amino acids. This CDR3 reads CASSYQLATDTQYF. In DNA form, the CDR3 reads TGTGCCAGCAGTTACCAACTAGCCACAGATACGCAGTATTTT.

The chain has TRBV5-6 and TRBJ2-1; 11 bases agree with TRBD2. The ends lost 4 bases at V and 15 bases at J; junction bases unmatched: 12. Looked up from germline, CDR1 is SGHDT and CDR2 is YYEEEE. The CDR3 loop spans 14 amino acids. The CDR3 region is CASSPGLAENGGFF. In DNA form, the CDR3 reads TGTGCCAGCAGCCCGGGACTAGCGGAGAACGGGGGGTTCTTC. Using reference TRBV5-6 and TRBJ2-1 for the parts outside the CDR3, the full variable domain is DAGVTQSPTHLIKTRGQQVTLRCSPKSGHDTVSWYQQALGQGPQFIFQYYEEEERQRGNFPDRFSGHQFPNYSSELNVNALLLGDSALYLCASSPGLAENGGFFGPGTRLTVL.

This chain connects TRBV10-3 to TRBJ1-5; 7 nucleotides agree with TRBD1. Losses at the gene ends were 8 bases for V and 2 bases for J; bases not matched to a gene: 3. Per the germline V gene, CDR1 is ENHRY and CDR2 is SYGVKD. The CDR3 is 13 residues long. The CDR3 DNA sequence: TGTGCCATCGGGGACAGAGGCAATCAGCCCCAGCATTTT. Protein: CAIGDRGNQPQHF.

This chain links TRBV27 with TRBJ1-2; D is perhaps TRBD1 (6 bases). Germline V gene lookup returns CDR1 MNHEY and CDR2 SMNVEV (reference sequence). The germline V and J ends were trimmed by 7 bases and 0 bases, with 15 bases remaining between them. The CDR3 consists of 15 residues. The CDR3 region has the DNA TGTGCCAGCATCCCAAGAGCAGGGGCTAACTATGGCTACACCTTC. Its protein is CASIPRAGANYGYTF.

The V and J genes are TRBV9 and TRBJ1-4, with 9 bases that match TRBD1. From germline, CDR1 is SGDLS and CDR2 YYNGEE. Losses at the gene ends were 2 bases for V and 8 bases for J; bases not matched to a gene: 4. CDR3 size: 14 residues. CDR3 sequence reads: CASSVVDRGEKLFF. CDR3 sequence (DNA): TGTGCCAGCAGCGTGGTCGACAGGGGGGAAAAACTGTTTTTT.

The rearrangement links TRBV25-1 to TRBJ2-1, with TRBD2 as a possible D gene (5 bases). V was shortened by 6 bases and J by 5 bases, with 5 bases between the two germline ends. Germline V gene sequence: CDR1 MGHDK, CDR2 SYGVNS. The CDR3 runs to 11 residues. This CDR3 is CASREDNEQFF. For the CDR3, the DNA is TGTGCCAGCAGGGAGGACAATGAGCAGTTCTTC.